This T cell receptor (beta chain) was captured by sequencing in a study of CD8 T cells in ankylosing spondylitis. TCRdb analysed the 5' RACE reads with MiXCR anew, one entry per CDR3 protein. The data hold under 450,000 distinct CDR3 sequences, with approximately 22% observed a single time. This TCR derives from a male donor with ankylosing spondylitis or in good health (not recorded which). Sample: blood, either unsorted or a sorted T cell fraction (not recorded which).

CDR3 in amino acids: CASRETGAMDEQYF. The DNA for the CDR3 is TGTGCCAGCAGGGAGACCGGGGCTATGGATGAGCAGTACTTC. The chain couples TRBV7-2 to TRBJ2-7; D possibly uses TRBD1 or TRBD2 (5 bases each). The germline gives CDR1 SGHTA, CDR2 FQGNSA. Trimming cost V 6 bases and J 7 bases, with 19 bases left between them. The CDR3 is made up of 14 amino acids.